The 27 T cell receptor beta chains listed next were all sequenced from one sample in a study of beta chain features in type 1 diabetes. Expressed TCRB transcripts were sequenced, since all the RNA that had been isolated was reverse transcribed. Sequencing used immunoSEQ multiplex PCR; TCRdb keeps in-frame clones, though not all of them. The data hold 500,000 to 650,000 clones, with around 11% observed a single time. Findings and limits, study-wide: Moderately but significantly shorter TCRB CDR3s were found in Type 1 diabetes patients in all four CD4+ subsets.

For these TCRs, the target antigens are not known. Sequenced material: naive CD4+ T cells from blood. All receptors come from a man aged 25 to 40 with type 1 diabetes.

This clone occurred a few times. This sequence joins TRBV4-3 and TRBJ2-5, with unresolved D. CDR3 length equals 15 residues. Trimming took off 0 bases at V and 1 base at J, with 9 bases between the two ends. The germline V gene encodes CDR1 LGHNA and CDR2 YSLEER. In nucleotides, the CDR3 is TGCGCCAGCAGCCAAGATCGCAGGTTCCAAGAGACCCAGTACTTC. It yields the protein CASSQDRRFQETQYF.

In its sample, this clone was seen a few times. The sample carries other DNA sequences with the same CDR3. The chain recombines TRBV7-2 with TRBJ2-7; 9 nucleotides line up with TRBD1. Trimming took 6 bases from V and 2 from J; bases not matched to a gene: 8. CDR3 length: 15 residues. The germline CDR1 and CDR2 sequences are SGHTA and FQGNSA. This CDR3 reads CASSLSGTGTYEQYF. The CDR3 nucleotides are TGTGCCAGCAGTCTCTCCGGGACAGGGACCTACGAGCAGTACTTC.

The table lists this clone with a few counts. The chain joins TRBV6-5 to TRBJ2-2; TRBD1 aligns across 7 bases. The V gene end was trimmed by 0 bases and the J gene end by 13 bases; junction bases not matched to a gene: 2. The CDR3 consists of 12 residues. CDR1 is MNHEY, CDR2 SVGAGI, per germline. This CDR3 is CASSYSTGRLFF. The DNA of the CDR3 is TGTGCCAGCAGTTACTCGACAGGGCGGCTGTTTTTT.

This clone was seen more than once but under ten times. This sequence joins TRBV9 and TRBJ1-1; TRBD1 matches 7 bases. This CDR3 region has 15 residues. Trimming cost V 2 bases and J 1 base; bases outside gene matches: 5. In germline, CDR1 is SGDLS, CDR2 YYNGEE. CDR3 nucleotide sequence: TGTGCCAGCAGCGTTACAGGGGACGAGAACACTGAAGCTTTCTTT. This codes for CASSVTGDENTEAFF. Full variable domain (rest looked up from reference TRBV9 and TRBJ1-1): DSGVTQTPKHLITATGQRVTLRCSPRSGDLSVYWYQQSLDQGLQFLIQYYNGEERAKGNILERFSAQQFPDLHSELNLSSLELGDSALYFCASSVTGDENTEAFFGQGTRLTVV.

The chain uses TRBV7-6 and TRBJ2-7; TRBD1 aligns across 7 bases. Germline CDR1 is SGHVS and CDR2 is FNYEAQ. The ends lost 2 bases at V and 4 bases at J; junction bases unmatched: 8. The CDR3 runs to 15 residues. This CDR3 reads CASSLTTGPRYEQYF. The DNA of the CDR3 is TGTGCCAGCAGCTTAACGACAGGGCCAAGGTACGAGCAGTACTTC.

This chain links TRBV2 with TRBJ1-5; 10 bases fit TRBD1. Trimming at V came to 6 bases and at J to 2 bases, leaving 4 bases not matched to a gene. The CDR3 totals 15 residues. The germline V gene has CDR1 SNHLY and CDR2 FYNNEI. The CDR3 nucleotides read TGTGCCAGCAGCACCGGGACAGGGGGCAATCAGCCCCAGCATTTT. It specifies CASSTGTGGNQPQHF.

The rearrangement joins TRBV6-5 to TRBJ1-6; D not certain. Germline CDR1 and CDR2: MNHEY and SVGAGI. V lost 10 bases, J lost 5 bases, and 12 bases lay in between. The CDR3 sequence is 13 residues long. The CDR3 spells CATCLRNNSPLHF. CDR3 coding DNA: TGTGCCACCTGCCTTCGAAATAATTCACCCCTCCACTTT.

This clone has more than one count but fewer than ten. The CDR3 bases are TGTGCCAGCAGCCAACTTATATCCTCCTACAATGAGCAGTTCTTC. Encoded protein: CASSQLISSYNEQFF. This chain uses TRBV7-9 with TRBJ2-1; no reliable D call. Germline V lookup: CDR1 SEHNR, CDR2 FQNEAQ (reference sequence). Trimming took off 5 bases at V and 0 bases at J, with 11 bases between the two ends. The CDR3 is made up of 15 amino acids. The variable domain in full, completed from reference TRBV7-9 and TRBJ2-1, reads DTGVSQNPRHKITKRGQNVTFRCDPISEHNRLYWYRQTLGQGPEFLTYFQNEAQLEKSRLLSDRFSAERPKGSFSTLEIQRTEQGDSAMYLCASSQLISSYNEQFFGPGTRLTVL.

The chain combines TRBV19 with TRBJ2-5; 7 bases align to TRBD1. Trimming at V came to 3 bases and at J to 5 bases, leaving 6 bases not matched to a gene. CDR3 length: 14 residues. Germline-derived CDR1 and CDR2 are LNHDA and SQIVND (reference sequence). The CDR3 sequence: CASSMVGQRETQYF. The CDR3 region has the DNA TGTGCCAGTAGTATGGTGGGACAGAGGGAGACCCAGTACTTC. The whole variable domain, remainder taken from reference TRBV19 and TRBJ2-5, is DGGITQSPKYLFRKEGQNVTLSCEQNLNHDAMYWYRQDPGQGLRLIYYSQIVNDFQKGDIAEGYSVSREKKESFPLTVTSAQKNPTAFYLCASSMVGQRETQYFGPGTRLLVL.

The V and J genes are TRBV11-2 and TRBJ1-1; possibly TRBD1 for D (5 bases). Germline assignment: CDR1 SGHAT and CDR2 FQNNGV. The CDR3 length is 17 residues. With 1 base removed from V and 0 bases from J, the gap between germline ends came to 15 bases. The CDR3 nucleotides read TGTGCCAGCAGCTTAGGTCTGGTAGTGGGGGTGAACACTGAAGCTTTCTTT. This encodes CASSLGLVVGVNTEAFF.

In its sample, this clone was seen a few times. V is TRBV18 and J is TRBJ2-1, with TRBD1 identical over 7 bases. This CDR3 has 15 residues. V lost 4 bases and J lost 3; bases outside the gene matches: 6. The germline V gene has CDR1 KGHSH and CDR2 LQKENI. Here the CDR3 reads CASSLSRDSYNEQFF. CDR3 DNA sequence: TGTGCCAGCTCACTCTCTCGGGACAGCTACAATGAGCAGTTCTTC.

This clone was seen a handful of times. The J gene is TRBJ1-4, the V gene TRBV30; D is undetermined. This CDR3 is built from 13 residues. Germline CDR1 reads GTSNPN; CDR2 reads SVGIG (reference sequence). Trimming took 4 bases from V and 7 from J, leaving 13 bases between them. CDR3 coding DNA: TGTGCCTGGAACGGTGCCCTGGGTGAAAAACTGTTTTTT. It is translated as CAWNGALGEKLFF.

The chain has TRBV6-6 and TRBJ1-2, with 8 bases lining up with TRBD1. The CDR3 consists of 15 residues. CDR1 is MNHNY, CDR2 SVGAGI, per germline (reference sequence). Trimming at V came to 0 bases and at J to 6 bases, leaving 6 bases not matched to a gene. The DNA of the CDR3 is TGTGCCAGCAGTTACTCGACCGGGACAGGTGATGGCTACACCTTC. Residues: CASSYSTGTGDGYTF.

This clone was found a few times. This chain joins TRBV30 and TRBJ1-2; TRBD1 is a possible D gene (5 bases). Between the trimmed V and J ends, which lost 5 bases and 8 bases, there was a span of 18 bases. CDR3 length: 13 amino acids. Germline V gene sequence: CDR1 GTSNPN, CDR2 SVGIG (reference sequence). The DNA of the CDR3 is TGTGCCTGGTCCCTGGGGGGAGGAGGAGGCTACACCTTC. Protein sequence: CAWSLGGGGGYTF.

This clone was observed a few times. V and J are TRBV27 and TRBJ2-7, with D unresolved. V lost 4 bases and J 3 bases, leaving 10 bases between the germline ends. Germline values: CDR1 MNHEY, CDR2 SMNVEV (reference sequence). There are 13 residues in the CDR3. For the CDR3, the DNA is TGTGCCAGCAGTTCCCACTTACTCTACGAGCAGTACTTC. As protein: CASSSHLLYEQYF.

The CDR3 DNA is TGTGCCAGCAGCTTAGCTCCCAATAGCAATCAGCCCCAGCATTTT. Protein product: CASSLAPNSNQPQHF. This chain joins TRBV7-2 and TRBJ1-5; D is unresolved. CDR3 length equals 15 residues. The germline V and J ends were trimmed by 0 bases and 0 bases, with 6 bases remaining between them. The germline V gene encodes CDR1 SGHTA and CDR2 FQGNSA.

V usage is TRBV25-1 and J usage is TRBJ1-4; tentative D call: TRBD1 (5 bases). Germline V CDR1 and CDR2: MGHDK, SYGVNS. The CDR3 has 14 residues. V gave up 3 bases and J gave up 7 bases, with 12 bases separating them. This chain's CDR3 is CASSDTRGGEKLFF. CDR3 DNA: TGTGCCAGCAGTGATACCCGGGGGGGTGAAAAACTGTTTTTT.

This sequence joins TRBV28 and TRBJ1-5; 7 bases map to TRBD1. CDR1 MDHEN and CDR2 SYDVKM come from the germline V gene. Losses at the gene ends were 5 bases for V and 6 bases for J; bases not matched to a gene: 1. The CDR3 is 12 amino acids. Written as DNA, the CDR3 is TGTGCCAGCAGTGGGGACAGTCAGCCCCAGCATTTT. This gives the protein CASSGDSQPQHF. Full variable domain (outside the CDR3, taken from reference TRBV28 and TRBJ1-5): DVKVTQSSRYLVKRTGEKVFLECVQDMDHENMFWYRQDPGLGLRLIYFSYDVKMKEKGDIPEGYSVSREKKERFSLILESASTNQTSMYLCASSGDSQPQHFGDGTRLSIL.

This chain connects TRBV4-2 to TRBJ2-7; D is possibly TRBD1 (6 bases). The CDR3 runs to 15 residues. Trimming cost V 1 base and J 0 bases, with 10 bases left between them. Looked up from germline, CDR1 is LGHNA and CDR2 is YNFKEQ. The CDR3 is CASSQADSPSYEQYF. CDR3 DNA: TGTGCCAGCAGCCAAGCGGACAGTCCCTCCTACGAGCAGTACTTC.

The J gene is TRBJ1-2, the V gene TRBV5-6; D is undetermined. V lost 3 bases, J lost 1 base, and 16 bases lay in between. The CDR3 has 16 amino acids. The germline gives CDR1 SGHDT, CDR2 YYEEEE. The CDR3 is CASSWALSLLNYGYTF. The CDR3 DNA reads TGTGCCAGCAGCTGGGCTCTGAGCCTCCTTAACTATGGCTACACCTTC.

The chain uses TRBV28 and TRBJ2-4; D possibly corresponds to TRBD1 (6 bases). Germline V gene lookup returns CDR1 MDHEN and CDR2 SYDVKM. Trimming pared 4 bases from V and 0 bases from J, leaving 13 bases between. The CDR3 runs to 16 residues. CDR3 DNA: TGTGCCAGCAGTTCCGCCGGGACACTAGCCAAAAACATTCAGTACTTC. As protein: CASSSAGTLAKNIQYF.

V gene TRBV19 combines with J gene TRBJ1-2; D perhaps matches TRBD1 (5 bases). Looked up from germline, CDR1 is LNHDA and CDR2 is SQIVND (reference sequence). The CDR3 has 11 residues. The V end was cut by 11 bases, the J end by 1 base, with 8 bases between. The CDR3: CAGGGNYGYTF. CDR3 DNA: TGTGCCGGCGGGGGTAACTATGGCTACACCTTC.

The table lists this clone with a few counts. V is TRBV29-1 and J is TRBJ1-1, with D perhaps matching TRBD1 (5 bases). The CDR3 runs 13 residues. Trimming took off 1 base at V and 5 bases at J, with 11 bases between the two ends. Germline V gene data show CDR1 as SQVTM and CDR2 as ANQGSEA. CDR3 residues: CSVEGGAGTEAFF. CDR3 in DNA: TGCAGCGTTGAAGGGGGCGCGGGTACTGAAGCTTTCTTT.

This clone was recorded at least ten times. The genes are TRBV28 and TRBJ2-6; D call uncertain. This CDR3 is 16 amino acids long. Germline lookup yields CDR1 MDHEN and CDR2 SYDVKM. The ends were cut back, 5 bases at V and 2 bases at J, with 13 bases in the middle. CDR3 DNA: TGTGCCAGCAGTGCCTTGCCAGCAACTGGGGCCAACGTCCTGACTTTC. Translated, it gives CASSALPATGANVLTF.

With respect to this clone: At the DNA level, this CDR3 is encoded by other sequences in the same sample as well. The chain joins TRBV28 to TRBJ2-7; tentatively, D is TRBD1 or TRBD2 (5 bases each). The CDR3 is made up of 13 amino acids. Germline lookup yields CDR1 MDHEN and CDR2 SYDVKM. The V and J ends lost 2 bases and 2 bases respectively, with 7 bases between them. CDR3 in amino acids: CASSLQGPYEQYF. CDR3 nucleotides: TGTGCCAGCAGTTTACAGGGACCCTACGAGCAGTACTTC.

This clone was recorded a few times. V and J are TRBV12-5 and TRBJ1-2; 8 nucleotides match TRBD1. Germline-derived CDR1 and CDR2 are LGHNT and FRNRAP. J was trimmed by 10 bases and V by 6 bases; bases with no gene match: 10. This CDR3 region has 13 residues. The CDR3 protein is CASGTSNRGFYTF. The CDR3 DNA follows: TGTGCTAGTGGGACTTCCAACAGGGGGTTCTACACCTTC.

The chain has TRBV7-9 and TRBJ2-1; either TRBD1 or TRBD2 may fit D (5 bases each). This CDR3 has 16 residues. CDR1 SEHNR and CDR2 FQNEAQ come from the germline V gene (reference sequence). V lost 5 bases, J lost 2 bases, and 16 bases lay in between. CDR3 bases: TGTGCCAGCAGCCCCCACGGGACCCAGCCCTACAATGAGCAGTTCTTC. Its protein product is CASSPHGTQPYNEQFF.